This note documents a single TCR beta chain sequence. This entry comes from a study of CXCR3-negative and CXCR3-positive naive CD8 T cells. The TRB libraries of cDNA were built by UMI-labeled 5' RACE. TCRdb reprocessed the 5' RACE reads; each CDR3 protein has one entry and no DNA is given. The sample table sets out about 30,000 distinct CDR3 sequences. Specimen: memory CD8+ T cells from blood. The receptor was derived from a human donor in good health. Some clones in this sample may be carry-over from other donors' samples.

CDR3 sequence: CASSSWDRGLLSSGANVLTF. The chain couples TRBV25-1 to TRBJ2-6; TCRdb lists TRBD1, though no DNA is available to test this call. The CDR3 spans 20 residues. Germline V gene sequence: CDR1 MGHDK, CDR2 SYGVNS.